The 17 T cell receptor beta chains given below trace back to one sample, sequenced in a study of blood T cells in healthy people across ages. Primed by a sample-barcoded 5' primer and a J-beta primer mix, a second PCR proceeded for about 7 to 11 cycles. TCRdb re-called the 5' RACE reads through MiXCR, storing one row per CDR3 protein. The table lists 500,000 to 600,000 distinct CDR3 sequences, 25% to 30% of them singletons. Sequencing used blood. The receptor source for this set is a woman aged 70-85 years in good health.

The rearrangement links TRBV20-1 to TRBJ2-5; D possibly uses TRBD1 or TRBD2 (5 bases each). The J call is uncertain, as TRBJ2-7 better fits the DNA end. From germline, CDR1 is DFQATT and CDR2 SNEGSKA (reference sequence). The length of the CDR3 is 18 residues. The CDR3 coding sequence is TGCAGTGCTAGAGATCCCCGGGTCCGGGGCCAAACCCGGGACGAGCAGTACTTC. Amino acids: CSARDPRVRGQTRDEQYF.

This clonotype occurred once. J is TRBJ2-5 and V is TRBV24-1, with D hard to call. V was pared by 3 bases and J by 2 bases, with 3 bases between. This CDR3 spans 12 amino acids. From germline, CDR1 is KGHDR and CDR2 SFDVKD. Here the CDR3 reads CATSDHQETQYF. The CDR3 DNA reads TGTGCCACCAGTGATCATCAAGAGACCCAGTACTTC.

This clonotype was picked up a small number of times. The gene calls are TRBV6-2 or TRBV6-3 and TRBJ1-2; D is possibly TRBD1 (5 bases). Trimming took off 4 bases at V and 2 bases at J, with 14 bases between the two ends. Germline lookup yields CDR1 MNHEY and CDR2 SVGEGT. The CDR3 has 15 residues. The CDR3 loop is CASSSGTAGNYGYTF. The DNA of the CDR3 is TGTGCCAGCAGTTCCGGGACTGCCGGCAACTATGGCTACACCTTC.

The table lists this clonotype with a few counts. The rearrangement joins TRBV29-1 to TRBJ2-5; 7 bases are a match to TRBD1. The V segment lost 7 bases and the J segment 0 bases; nucleotides outside the gene matches: 5. Germline CDR1 SQVTM, CDR2 ANQGSEA. CDR3 length: 13 residues. In DNA form, the CDR3 reads TGCAGCGCTACAGGGGAAGACCAAGAGACCCAGTACTTC. Protein sequence: CSATGEDQETQYF.

The table lists this clonotype with a few counts. The V call is TRBV20-1, the J call TRBJ2-3; D is undetermined. This CDR3 is 12 amino acids long. Germline loops: CDR1 DFQATT, CDR2 SNEGSKA (reference sequence). Between the trimmed V and J ends, which lost 5 bases and 4 bases, there was a span of 10 bases. The CDR3 nucleotides read TGCAGTGCTGAAAGCGACGCAGATACGCAGTATTTT. Protein sequence: CSAESDADTQYF.

The sample holds a few counts of this clonotype. The germline gene is not matched at one end of the junction; a read error may be the cause. The chain uses TRBV12-3 or TRBV12-4 and TRBJ2-7; TRBD2 matches at 10 bases. This CDR3 has 14 residues. DNA for the CDR3: TGTGCCGGCAGGGTGAGCGGGGGGGCATACGAGCAGTACTTC. This encodes CAGRVSGGAYEQYF.

The chain employs TRBV5-1 and TRBJ1-2; TRBD1 is a possible D gene (5 bases). Germline V lookup: CDR1 SGHRS, CDR2 YFSETQ. The CDR3 totals 14 residues. The V end lost 4 bases, the J end lost 2 bases, and 12 bases lay between the germline ends. The CDR3 DNA sequence: TGCGCCAGCAGCGGCGACAGTTTCAACTATGGCTACACCTTC. This sequence encodes CASSGDSFNYGYTF.

This clonotype was detected ten times or more. V and J are TRBV10-3 and TRBJ1-3; D gene ambiguous. The V end lost 10 bases, the J end lost 0 bases, and 7 bases lay between the germline ends. The germline CDR1 and CDR2 sequences are ENHRY and SYGVKD. The CDR3 runs to 12 residues. The CDR3 reads CATRDSGNTIYF. The CDR3 coding sequence is TGTGCCACCCGTGACTCTGGAAACACCATATATTTT.

The V and J genes are TRBV3-1 and TRBJ1-2; TRBD1 might be the D (5 bases). CDR3 size: 14 residues. V was shortened by 0 bases and J by 7 bases, with 12 bases between the two germline ends. CDR1 and CDR2 (germline): LGHDT, YNNKEL (reference sequence). CDR3 sequence (DNA): TGTGCCAGCAGCCAAGATGGGGGGGTGGTTGGCTACACCTTC. This gives the protein CASSQDGGVVGYTF.

Remarks on this clonotype: One end of the junction varies from germline; a read error may be responsible. This chain joins TRBV20-1 and TRBJ2-7; TRBD1 matches at 8 bases. CDR1 is DFQATT and CDR2 is SNEGSKA in the germline V gene (reference sequence). The CDR3 is made up of 16 amino acids. This chain's CDR3 is CSAPGRGDRSSYERYF. The CDR3 DNA follows: TGCAGTGCCCCGGGGCGCGGGGACAGGAGCTCCTACGAGCGGTACTTC.

The rearrangement joins TRBV27 to TRBJ2-5; 7 nucleotides agree with TRBD1. Matching the DNA end better, TRBJ2-7 makes the J call doubtful. Germline values: CDR1 MNHEY, CDR2 SMNVEV (reference sequence). CDR3 size: 14 residues. This CDR3 is CASSPSTGFHEQYF. The CDR3 DNA sequence: TGTGCCAGCAGTCCGTCGACAGGGTTCCACGAGCAGTACTTC.

The rearrangement uses TRBV20-1 and TRBJ2-5, with 10 positions matching TRBD2. Losses at the gene ends were 5 bases for V and 5 bases for J; bases not matched to a gene: 11. This CDR3 is built from 15 residues. CDR1 and CDR2 from the germline V gene are DFQATT and SNEGSKA (reference sequence). In DNA, the CDR3 is TGCAGTGCTCGCCCCCTAGCGGGGGTAGGGGAGACCCAGTACTTC. It yields the protein CSARPLAGVGETQYF.

The chain uses TRBV2 and TRBJ2-3; 8 positions match TRBD2. The CDR3 spans 15 residues. The ends lost 6 bases at V and 4 bases at J; junction bases unmatched: 9. Germline-derived CDR1 and CDR2 are SNHLY and FYNNEI. The CDR3 sequence is CASRGGAGVSDTQYF. As DNA, the CDR3 is TGTGCCAGCAGGGGAGGAGCGGGGGTGTCAGATACGCAGTATTTT.

This clonotype was seen only a few times. The chain joins TRBV10-3 to TRBJ2-3; 13 nucleotides agree with TRBD2. The CDR3 loop spans 20 amino acids. Germline V gives CDR1 ENHRY, CDR2 SYGVKD. Trimming at V came to 3 bases and at J to 2 bases, leaving 14 bases not matched to a gene. The CDR3 is CAISEPDGTSGNSYTDTQYF. CDR3 in DNA: TGTGCCATCAGTGAACCCGACGGGACTAGCGGGAATAGTTACACAGATACGCAGTATTTT.

The chain links TRBV5-1 to TRBJ2-5; 7 nucleotides line up with TRBD1. Unmatched junction bases numbered 7, after V lost 4 bases and J lost 1 base. The CDR3 contains 15 residues. Germline V CDR1 and CDR2: SGHRS, YFSETQ. CDR3 sequence: CASSRTGQPQETQYF. The CDR3 nucleotides read TGCGCCAGCAGCCGGACAGGACAGCCCCAAGAGACCCAGTACTTC.

The J gene is TRBJ2-5, the V gene TRBV29-1, with 13 bases identical to TRBD2. The CDR3 runs to 15 residues. CDR1 SQVTM and CDR2 ANQGSEA come from the germline V gene. V dropped 6 bases and J dropped 5; count of bases not matched to a gene: 9. The CDR3 bases are TGCAGCGTGGGAACTAGCGGGGGGGCCTATGAGACCCAGTACTTC. This sequence encodes CSVGTSGGAYETQYF.

The chain links TRBV10-3 to TRBJ2-1; 8 positions match TRBD2. Germline V lookup: CDR1 ENHRY, CDR2 SYGVKD. The CDR3 is made up of 18 amino acids. The ends lost 3 bases at V and 3 bases at J; junction bases unmatched: 13. Here the CDR3 reads CAISEGRGDATYYNEQFF. CDR3 in DNA: TGTGCCATCAGTGAAGGGCGGGGGGACGCGACATACTACAATGAGCAGTTCTTC.